These 12 T cell receptor beta chains were sequenced from one sample in a study of T cell changes during pregnancy in multiple sclerosis. Generated by immunoSEQ multiplex PCR, the TCRdb table keeps only in-frame clones and is missing some. The sample holds about 12,000 clones; just under 95% are singletons and the top ten take almost 0.3%. The material sequenced was CD4+ T cells from peripheral blood mononuclear cells, taken before pregnancy. The receptors shown here come from a female donor with multiple sclerosis, enrolled in a pregnancy study.

V and J are TRBV30 and TRBJ1-4, with no clear D. Germline-derived CDR1 and CDR2 are GTSNPN and SVGIG (reference sequence). The CDR3 is 12 residues long. Trimming pared 1 base from V and 10 bases from J, leaving 10 bases between. This CDR3 is CAWSGGGRKLFF. The CDR3 DNA is TGTGCCTGGAGTGGCGGAGGGAGAAAACTGTTTTTT.

The gene calls are TRBV9 and TRBJ2-6, with D possibly matching TRBD1 (6 bases). V gave up 4 bases and J gave up 0 bases, with 17 bases separating them. The CDR3 is made up of 18 amino acids. Germline V gene sequence: CDR1 SGDLS, CDR2 YYNGEE. The CDR3 DNA sequence: TGTGCCAGCAGCAGGGACACCGGCCTCCCCTCTGGGGCCAACGTCCTGACTTTC. It translates to CASSRDTGLPSGANVLTF.

This clone was seen a single time. The chain couples TRBV10-2 to TRBJ1-2, with D hard to call. Between the trimmed V and J ends, which lost 8 bases and 8 bases, there was a span of 24 bases. Germline V gene data show CDR1 as WSHSY and CDR2 as SAAADI. The CDR3 has 15 amino acids. Here the CDR3 reads CASRRSEGGVRGYTF. In DNA, the CDR3 is TGCGCCAGCCGTCGATCCGAGGGTGGAGTACGAGGCTACACCTTC.

This clone was detected only once. The chain is built from TRBV6-5 and TRBJ1-2; 7 nucleotides match TRBD1. V shed 6 bases and J 8 bases; nucleotides not matched to a gene: 6. This CDR3 is 12 amino acids long. From germline, CDR1 is MNHEY and CDR2 SVGAGI. The CDR3 reads CASSTGDWGYTF. DNA for the CDR3: TGTGCCAGCAGCACAGGGGATTGGGGCTACACCTTC.

This clone came up a few times. The chain has TRBV7-9 and TRBJ2-6; 7 bases fit TRBD1. The CDR3 is 18 residues long. The V segment lost 1 base and the J segment 1 base; nucleotides outside the gene matches: 7. Germline CDR1 reads SEHNR; CDR2 reads FQNEAQ (reference sequence). CDR3 nucleotide sequence: TGTGCCAGCAGCTTAGTAAAGGGGGCCTTATCTGGGGCCAACGTCCTGACTTTC. Translation: CASSLVKGALSGANVLTF.

Notes on this clone: One end of the junction fails to match germline, which may point to a read error. Here the CDR3 reads CASAWKGQGAYNSPLHF. The CDR3, as DNA: TGTGCCAGCGCTTGGAAGGGACAGGGGGCCTACAATTCACCCCTCCACTTT. This sequence joins TRBV19 and TRBJ1-6, with 12 bases aligning to TRBD1. Germline V gives CDR1 LNHDA, CDR2 SQIVND (reference sequence). The CDR3 has 17 residues. Combining the CDR3 with reference TRBV19 and TRBJ1-6 gives the whole variable domain DGGITQSPKYLFRKEGQNVTLSCEQNLNHDAMYWYRQDPGQGLRLIYYSQIVNDFQKGDIAEGYSVSREKKESFPLTVTSAQKNPTAFYLCASAWKGQGAYNSPLHFGNGTRLTVT.

The chain uses TRBV6-5 and TRBJ2-7; TRBD1 is a possible D gene (5 bases). V lost 6 bases to trimming and J lost 0 bases, with 6 bases between them. Germline V CDR1 and CDR2: MNHEY, SVGAGI. The CDR3 is 12 amino acids. The CDR3 here is CASRGDSYEQYF. CDR3 nucleotide sequence: TGTGCCAGCAGAGGGGACTCCTACGAGCAGTACTTC.

V gene TRBV6-1 combines with J gene TRBJ1-2; a weak D match, TRBD1 (6 bases). This CDR3 region has 12 residues. V gave up 3 bases and J gave up 4 bases, with 6 bases separating them. Germline CDR1 is MNHNS and CDR2 is SASEGT. The chain's CDR3 is CASSDRGYGYTF. CDR3 in DNA: TGTGCCAGCAGTGACAGGGGCTATGGCTACACCTTC.

This rearrangement joins TRBV7-9 to TRBJ2-3; D ambiguous. The CDR3 has 14 residues. V was trimmed by 3 bases and J by 2 bases, leaving 9 bases between them. Per the germline V gene, CDR1 is SEHNR and CDR2 is FQNEAQ (reference sequence). In DNA, the CDR3 is TGTGCCAGCAGCTTCGTACTTAACACAGATACGCAGTATTTT. Its protein product is CASSFVLNTDTQYF.

The chain uses TRBV4-1 and TRBJ2-7; TRBD1 aligns across 7 bases. CDR3 length equals 15 residues. Germline loops: CDR1 MGHRA, CDR2 YSYEKL. V lost 2 bases, J lost 2 bases, and 6 bases stayed unmatched. This CDR3 reads CASSQLTGTTYEQYF. The DNA for the CDR3 is TGCGCCAGCAGCCAACTGACAGGGACCACCTACGAGCAGTACTTC.

V is TRBV7-9 and J is TRBJ2-3; 7 nucleotides line up with TRBD1. Germline CDR1 and CDR2: SEHNR and FQNEAQ (reference sequence). CDR3 size: 15 residues. V was pared by 6 bases and J by 5 bases, with 11 bases of the junction left unmatched. As DNA, the CDR3 is TGTGCCAGCAGTCCAAGAGACAGGGTGAGAGATACGCAGTATTTT. Protein: CASSPRDRVRDTQYF. Supplemented by reference TRBV7-9 and TRBJ2-3, the full variable domain reads DTGVSQNPRHKITKRGQNVTFRCDPISEHNRLYWYRQTLGQGPEFLTYFQNEAQLEKSRLLSDRFSAERPKGSFSTLEIQRTEQGDSAMYLCASSPRDRVRDTQYFGPGTRLTVL.

The chain is built from TRBV4-1 and TRBJ1-2; D gene unclear. Trimming cost V 3 bases and J 4 bases, with 6 bases left between them. The CDR3 has 12 amino acids. Germline lookup yields CDR1 MGHRA and CDR2 YSYEKL. The CDR3: CASSHSSYGYTF. The CDR3 bases are TGCGCCAGCAGCCATAGCAGCTATGGCTACACCTTC.